This entry features one T cell receptor beta chain sequence. Germline CDR1 reads SGHRS; CDR2 reads YFSETQ. The V and J ends lost 6 bases and 1 base respectively, with 11 bases between them. The CDR3 covers 13 residues. This entry is derived from a study of blood T cell repertoires in COVID-19. Assay: immunoSEQ multiplex PCR; the TCRdb copy retains only in-frame clones and omits some. The sample shows almost 200,000 clones, around four fifths of them seen only once. The sample comprised peripheral blood. The chain joins TRBV5-1 to TRBJ2-7, with D maybe TRBD1 (6 bases). The sequence came from a man in his sixties with COVID-19, enrolled during active disease. The DNA of the CDR3 is TGCGCCAGCAACCGGGACACGTCCTACGAGCAGTACTTC. It codes for CASNRDTSYEQYF.